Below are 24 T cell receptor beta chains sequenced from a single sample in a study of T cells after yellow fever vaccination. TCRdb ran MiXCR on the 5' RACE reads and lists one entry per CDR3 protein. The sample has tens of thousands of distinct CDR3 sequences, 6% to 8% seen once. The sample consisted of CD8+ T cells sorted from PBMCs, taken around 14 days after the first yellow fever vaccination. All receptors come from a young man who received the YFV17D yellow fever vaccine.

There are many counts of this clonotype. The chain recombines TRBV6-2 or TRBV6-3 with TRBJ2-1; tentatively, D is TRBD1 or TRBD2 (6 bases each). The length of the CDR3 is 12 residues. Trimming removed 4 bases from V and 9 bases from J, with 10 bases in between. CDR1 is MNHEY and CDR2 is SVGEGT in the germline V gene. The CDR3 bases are TGTGCCAGCAGTTTATGGGGGGCTGAGCAGTTCTTC. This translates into CASSLWGAEQFF.

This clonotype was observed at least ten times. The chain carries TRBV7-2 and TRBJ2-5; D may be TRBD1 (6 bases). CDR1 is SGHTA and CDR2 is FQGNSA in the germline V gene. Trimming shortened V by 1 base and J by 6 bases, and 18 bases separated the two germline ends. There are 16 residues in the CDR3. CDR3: CASSLVVWKGDKTQYF. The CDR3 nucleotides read TGTGCCAGCAGCTTAGTGGTGTGGAAAGGGGACAAGACCCAGTACTTC.

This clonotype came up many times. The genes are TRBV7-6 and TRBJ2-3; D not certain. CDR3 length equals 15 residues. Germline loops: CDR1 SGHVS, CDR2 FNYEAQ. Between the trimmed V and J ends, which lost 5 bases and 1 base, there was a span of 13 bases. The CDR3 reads CASSLPPERTDTQYF. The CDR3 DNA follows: TGTGCCAGCAGCCTTCCCCCGGAGCGCACAGATACGCAGTATTTT.

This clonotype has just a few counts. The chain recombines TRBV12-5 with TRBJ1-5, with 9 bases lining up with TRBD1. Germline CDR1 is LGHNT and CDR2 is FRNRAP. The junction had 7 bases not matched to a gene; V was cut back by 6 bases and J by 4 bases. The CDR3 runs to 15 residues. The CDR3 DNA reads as TGTGCTAGTGGGGATGGACAGGGGATTAATCAGCCCCAGCATTTT. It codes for CASGDGQGINQPQHF.

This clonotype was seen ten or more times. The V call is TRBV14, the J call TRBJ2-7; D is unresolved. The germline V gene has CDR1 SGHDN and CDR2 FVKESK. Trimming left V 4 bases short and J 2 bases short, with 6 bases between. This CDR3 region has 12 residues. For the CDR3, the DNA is TGTGCCAGCAGCCTTACTGCCTACGAGCAGTACTTC. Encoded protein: CASSLTAYEQYF.

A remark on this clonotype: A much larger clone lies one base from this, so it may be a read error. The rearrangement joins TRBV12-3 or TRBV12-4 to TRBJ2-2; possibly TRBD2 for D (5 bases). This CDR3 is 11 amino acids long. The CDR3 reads CASSRFGELLF. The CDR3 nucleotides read TGTGCCAGCAGTCGATTCGGGGAGCTGCTTTTT.

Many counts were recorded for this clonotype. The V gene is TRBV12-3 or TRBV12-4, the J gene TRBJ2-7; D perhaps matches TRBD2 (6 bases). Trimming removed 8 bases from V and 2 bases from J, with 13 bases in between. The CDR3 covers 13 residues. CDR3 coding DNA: TGTGCCAGCGGATCAGGGAGGACCTACGAGCAGTACTTC. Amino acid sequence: CASGSGRTYEQYF.

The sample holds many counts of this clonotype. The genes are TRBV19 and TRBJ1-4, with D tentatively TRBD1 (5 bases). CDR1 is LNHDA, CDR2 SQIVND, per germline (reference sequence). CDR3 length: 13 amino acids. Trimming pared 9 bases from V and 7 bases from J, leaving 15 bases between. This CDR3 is CASTSGFFEKLFF. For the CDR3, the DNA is TGTGCCAGCACATCAGGGTTTTTTGAAAAACTGTTTTTT.

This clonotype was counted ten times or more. The CDR3: CASRQQRGREQYF. CDR3 nucleotides: TGTGCCAGCAGACAACAAAGGGGGCGTGAGCAGTACTTC. The rearrangement links TRBV5-5 to TRBJ2-7, with 7 bases matching TRBD1. This CDR3 is built from 13 residues. CDR1 is SGHKS and CDR2 is YYEKEE in the germline V gene (reference sequence). The J segment lost 7 bases and the V segment lost 5 bases, leaving 9 bases of the junction unmatched.

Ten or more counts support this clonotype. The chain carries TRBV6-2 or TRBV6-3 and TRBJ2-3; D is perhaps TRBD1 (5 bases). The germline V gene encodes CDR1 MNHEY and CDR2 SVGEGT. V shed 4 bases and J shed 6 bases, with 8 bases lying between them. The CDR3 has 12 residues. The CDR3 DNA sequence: TGTGCCAGCAGTTCCCAGGGTGATACGCAGTATTTT. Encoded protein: CASSSQGDTQYF.

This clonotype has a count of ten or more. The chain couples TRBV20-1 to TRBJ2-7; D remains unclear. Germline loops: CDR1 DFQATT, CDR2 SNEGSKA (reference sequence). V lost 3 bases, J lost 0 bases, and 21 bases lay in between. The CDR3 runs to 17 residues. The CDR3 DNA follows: TGCAGTGCTAGTAAGAGGAAGCTTCTTTTGGGCTCCTACGAGCAGTACTTC. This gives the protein CSASKRKLLLGSYEQYF.

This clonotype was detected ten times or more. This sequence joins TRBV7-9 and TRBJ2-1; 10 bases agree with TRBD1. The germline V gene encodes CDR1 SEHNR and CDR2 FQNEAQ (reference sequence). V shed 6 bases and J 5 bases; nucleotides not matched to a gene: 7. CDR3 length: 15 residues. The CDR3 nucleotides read TGTGCCAGCAGTTGGACAGGGGGTACCAACAATGAGCAGTTCTTC. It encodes CASSWTGGTNNEQFF.

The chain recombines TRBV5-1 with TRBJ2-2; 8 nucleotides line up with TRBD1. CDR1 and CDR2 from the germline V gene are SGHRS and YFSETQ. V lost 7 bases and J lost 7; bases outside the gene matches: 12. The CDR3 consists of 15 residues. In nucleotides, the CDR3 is TGCGCCAGCTCAGAGGACAGGGAATTGGTCGGGGAGCTGTTTTTT. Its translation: CASSEDRELVGELFF.

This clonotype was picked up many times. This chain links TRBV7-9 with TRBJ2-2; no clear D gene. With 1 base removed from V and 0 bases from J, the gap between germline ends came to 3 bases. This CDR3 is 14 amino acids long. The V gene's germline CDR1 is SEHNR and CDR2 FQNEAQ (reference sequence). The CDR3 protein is CASSLGANTGELFF. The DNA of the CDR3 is TGTGCCAGCAGCTTAGGGGCGAACACCGGGGAGCTGTTTTTT.

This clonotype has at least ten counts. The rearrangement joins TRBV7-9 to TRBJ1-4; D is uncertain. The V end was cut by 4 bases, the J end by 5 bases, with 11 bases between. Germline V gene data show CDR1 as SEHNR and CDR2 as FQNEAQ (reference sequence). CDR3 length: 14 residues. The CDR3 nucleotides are TGTGCCAGCAGCTCCGACTCATACAATGAAAAACTGTTTTTT. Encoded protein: CASSSDSYNEKLFF. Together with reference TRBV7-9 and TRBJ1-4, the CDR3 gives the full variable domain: DTGVSQNPRHKITKRGQNVTFRCDPISEHNRLYWYRQTLGQGPEFLTYFQNEAQLEKSRLLSDRFSAERPKGSFSTLEIQRTEQGDSAMYLCASSSDSYNEKLFFGSGTQLSVL.

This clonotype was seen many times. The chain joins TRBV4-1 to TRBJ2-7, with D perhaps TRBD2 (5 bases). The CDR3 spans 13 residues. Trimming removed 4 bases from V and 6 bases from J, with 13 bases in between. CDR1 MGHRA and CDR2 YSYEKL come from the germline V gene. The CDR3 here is CASSPRDHFEQYF. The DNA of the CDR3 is TGCGCCAGCAGCCCCCGGGATCACTTCGAGCAGTACTTC.

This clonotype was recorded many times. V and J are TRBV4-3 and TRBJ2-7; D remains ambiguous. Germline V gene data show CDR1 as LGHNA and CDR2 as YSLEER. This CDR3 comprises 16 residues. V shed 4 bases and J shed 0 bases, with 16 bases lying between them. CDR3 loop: CASSRNKGINSYEQYF. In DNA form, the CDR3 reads TGCGCCAGCAGCCGCAACAAAGGGATCAACTCCTACGAGCAGTACTTC.

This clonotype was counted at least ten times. CDR3 nucleotides: TGTGCCAGCAGGAGCAGGGGAACCTACGAGCAGTACTTC. It yields the protein CASRSRGTYEQYF. V gene TRBV7-8 combines with J gene TRBJ2-7, with a weak D call TRBD1 (6 bases). This CDR3 has 13 amino acids. From germline, CDR1 is SGHVS and CDR2 FQNEAQ. The V end lost 6 bases, the J end lost 2 bases, and 11 bases lay between the germline ends.

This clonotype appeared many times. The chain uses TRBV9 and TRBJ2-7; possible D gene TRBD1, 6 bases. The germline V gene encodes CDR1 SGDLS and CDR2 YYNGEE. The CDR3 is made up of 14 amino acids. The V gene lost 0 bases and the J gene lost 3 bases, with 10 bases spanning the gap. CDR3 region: CASSVEQGGYEQYF. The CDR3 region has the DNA TGTGCCAGCAGCGTAGAACAGGGTGGCTACGAGCAGTACTTC.

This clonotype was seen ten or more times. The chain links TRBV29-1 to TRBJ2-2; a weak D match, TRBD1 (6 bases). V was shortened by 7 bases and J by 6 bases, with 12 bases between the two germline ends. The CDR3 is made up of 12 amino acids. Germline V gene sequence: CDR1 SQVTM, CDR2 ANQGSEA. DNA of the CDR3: TGCAGCGCCCGAGGGGGAGCCGGGGAGCTGTTTTTT. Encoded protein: CSARGGAGELFF.

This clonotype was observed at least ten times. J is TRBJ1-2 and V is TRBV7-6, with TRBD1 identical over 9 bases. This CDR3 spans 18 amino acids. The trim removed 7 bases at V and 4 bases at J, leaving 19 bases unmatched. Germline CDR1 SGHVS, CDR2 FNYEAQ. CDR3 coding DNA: TGTGCCAGCATCAAACAAAACCACCGGGACAGGGCACTCTATGGCTACACCTTC. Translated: CASIKQNHRDRALYGYTF.

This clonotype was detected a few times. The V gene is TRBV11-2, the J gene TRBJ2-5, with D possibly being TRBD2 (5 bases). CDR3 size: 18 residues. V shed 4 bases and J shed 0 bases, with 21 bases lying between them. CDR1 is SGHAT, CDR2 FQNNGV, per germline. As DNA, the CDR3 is TGTGCCAGCAGCTCTCCGGCGCGGGTTGATAGGTACCAAGAGACCCAGTACTTC. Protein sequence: CASSSPARVDRYQETQYF.

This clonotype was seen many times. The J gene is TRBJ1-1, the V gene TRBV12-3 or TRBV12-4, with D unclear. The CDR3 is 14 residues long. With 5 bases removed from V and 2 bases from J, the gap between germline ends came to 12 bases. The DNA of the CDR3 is TGTGCCAGCAGTACTACAGATACTAACACTGAAGCTTTCTTT. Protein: CASSTTDTNTEAFF.

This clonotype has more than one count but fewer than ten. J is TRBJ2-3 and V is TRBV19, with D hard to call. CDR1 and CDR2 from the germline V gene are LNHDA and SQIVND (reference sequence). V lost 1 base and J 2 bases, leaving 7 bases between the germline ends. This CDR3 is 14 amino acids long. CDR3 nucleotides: TGTGCCAGTAGTATAGCCCGGATCACAGATACGCAGTATTTT. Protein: CASSIARITDTQYF.